This T cell receptor beta chain was recovered during a study of shared clonotypes between healthy human individuals. Data came from immunoSEQ multiplex PCR; TCRdb stores just in-frame clones and leaves some out. Found here are about 680,000 clones, 92% of them singletons; the top ten hold 24%. Naive CD8 cells comprised CD45RO-negative, CCR7-positively selected cells, excluding terminally differentiated effector memory CD45RA+ cells. The germline V gene encodes CDR1 MDHEN and CDR2 SYDVKM. With 10 bases clipped from V and 2 bases from J, the junction kept 5 bases outside the gene matches. The CDR3 has 14 amino acids.

What was sequenced was naive CD8+ T cells sorted from blood. The source of this sequence is a man aged 30 to 39 in good health. The genes are TRBV28 and TRBJ2-5; TRBD2 aligns across 12 bases. The CDR3, as DNA: TGTGCCACCTTACTAGCGGGAGGACAAGAGACCCAGTACTTC. Translating it yields CATLLAGGQETQYF.